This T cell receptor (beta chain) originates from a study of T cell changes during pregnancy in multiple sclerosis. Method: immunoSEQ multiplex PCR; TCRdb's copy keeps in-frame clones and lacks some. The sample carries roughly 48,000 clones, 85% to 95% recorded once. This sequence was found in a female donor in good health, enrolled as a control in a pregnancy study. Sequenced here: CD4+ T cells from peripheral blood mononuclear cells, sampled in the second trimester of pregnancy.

The CDR3 sequence is CASSDRTGGAGTDTQYF. For the CDR3, the DNA is TGTGCCAGCAGTGACAGGACAGGGGGCGCGGGCACAGATACGCAGTATTTT. The chain combines TRBV2 with TRBJ2-3, with TRBD1 matching 11 bases. Trimming cost V 3 bases and J 1 base; bases outside gene matches: 6. The germline CDR1 and CDR2 sequences are SNHLY and FYNNEI. This CDR3 is built from 17 residues.